The T cell receptor beta chain under discussion was sequenced for a study of radiotherapy plus CTLA-4 blockade in lung cancer. About the study: There were objective responses in 18% of patients, and 30% to 35% had disease control.

For this clone: Its antigen remains unknown.

With ipilimumab providing CTLA-4 blockade, focal radiation was administered to patients who had chemo-refractory metastatic non-small-cell lung cancer. Only in-frame clones appear in the TCRdb table, and some are missing; sequencing was by immunoSEQ multiplex PCR. The sample includes some 120,000 clones, more than 75% seen only once; the top ten take around 3%. Germline CDR1 and CDR2: MRHNA and SNTAGT. V gave up 3 bases and J gave up 2 bases, with 11 bases separating them. This CDR3 comprises 15 residues. Study-wide points: Following radiotherapy plus ipilimumab, tumor-derived TCR clones expanded in the blood.

The sample consisted of peripheral blood, taken from a patient treated with radiotherapy plus ipilimumab. The chain uses TRBV6-4 and TRBJ2-1; tentative D call: TRBD2 (7 bases). This receptor was taken from a human donor with non-small cell lung cancer that progressed on radiotherapy plus ipilimumab. Some clones in this sample may be carry-over from other donors' samples. The CDR3 region is CASSEGGGAYNEQFF. In DNA form, the CDR3 reads TGTGCCAGCAGTGAAGGCGGGGGCGCCTACAATGAGCAGTTCTTC.